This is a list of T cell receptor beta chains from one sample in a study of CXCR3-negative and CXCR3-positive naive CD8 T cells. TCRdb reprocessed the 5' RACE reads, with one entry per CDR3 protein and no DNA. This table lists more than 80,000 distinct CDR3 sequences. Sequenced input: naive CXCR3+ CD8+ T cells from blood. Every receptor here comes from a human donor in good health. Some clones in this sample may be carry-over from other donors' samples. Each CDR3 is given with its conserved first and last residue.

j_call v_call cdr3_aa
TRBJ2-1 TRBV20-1 CSARSKDRVIHEQFF
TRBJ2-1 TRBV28 CASSSTGGGWDEQFF
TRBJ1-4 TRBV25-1 CASSEYFLGGQDEKLFF
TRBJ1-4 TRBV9 CASSVGGRLDEKLFF
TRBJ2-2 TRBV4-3 CASSQGRRTGELFF
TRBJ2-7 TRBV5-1 CASSWGTGGTYEQYF
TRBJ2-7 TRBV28 CASSPRRSEQYF
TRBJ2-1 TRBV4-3 CASSQGGSSYNEQFF
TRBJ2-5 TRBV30 CAWTLPQETQYF
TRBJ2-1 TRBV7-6 CASSLEQREGWDEQFF
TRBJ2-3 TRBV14 CASSQPGGTGGDTQYF
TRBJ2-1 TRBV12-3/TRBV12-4 CASSPGQGATYNEQFF
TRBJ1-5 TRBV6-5 CASSYSRYNQPQHF
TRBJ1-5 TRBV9 CASGALDQPQHF
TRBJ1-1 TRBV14 CASSQDLGGVEAFF
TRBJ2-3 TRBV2 CASSEPNTDTQYF
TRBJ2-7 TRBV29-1 CSVAVRQETMTYEQYF
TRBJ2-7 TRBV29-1 CSVDEGQGDEQYF